A single sample gave rise to the 10 T cell receptor beta chains below, sequenced in a study of T cell responses to AZD1222 COVID-19 vaccine. Some clones are missing from TCRdb's copy, which holds only in-frame ones; the method was immunoSEQ multiplex PCR. The sample lists under 110,000 clones; roughly nine tenths were seen once. Sequenced here: peripheral blood, sampled on day 0 of AZD1222 vaccination. The receptors derive from an adult in good health.

V and J are TRBV28 and TRBJ1-1; the D is unclear. The V end lost 5 bases, the J end lost 6 bases, and 10 bases lay between the germline ends. Germline CDR1 MDHEN, CDR2 SYDVKM. The CDR3 has 12 residues. CDR3 region: CASSALLPEAFF. The CDR3, as DNA: TGTGCCAGCAGTGCCCTCTTGCCTGAAGCTTTCTTT. Full variable domain (outside the CDR3, taken from reference TRBV28 and TRBJ1-1): DVKVTQSSRYLVKRTGEKVFLECVQDMDHENMFWYRQDPGLGLRLIYFSYDVKMKEKGDIPEGYSVSREKKERFSLILESASTNQTSMYLCASSALLPEAFFGQGTRLTVV.

The V gene is TRBV6-5, the J gene TRBJ2-7; 11 bases map to TRBD1. V lost 5 bases and J lost 6; bases outside the gene matches: 6. Germline V CDR1 and CDR2: MNHEY, SVGAGI. CDR3 length equals 14 residues. CDR3 residues: CASSTGTGGSEQYF. CDR3 in DNA: TGTGCCAGCAGTACCGGGACAGGGGGTTCCGAGCAGTACTTC.

V and J are TRBV12-3 or TRBV12-4 and TRBJ1-5, with unresolved D. The V end lost 1 base, the J end lost 4 bases, and 5 bases lay between the germline ends. This CDR3 contains 13 residues. The CDR3 nucleotides are TGTGCCAGCAGTTTAGGGCCTAATCAGCCCCAGCATTTT. Translation gives CASSLGPNQPQHF.

The chain links TRBV14 to TRBJ1-6; possible D gene TRBD1, 5 bases. Trimming shortened V by 2 bases and J by 9 bases, and 8 bases separated the two germline ends. Per the germline V gene, CDR1 is SGHDN and CDR2 is FVKESK. This CDR3 spans 13 amino acids. CDR3 in DNA: TGTGCCAGCAGCCAACAGGGAAGTTCACCCCTCCACTTT. Encoded protein: CASSQQGSSPLHF.

This clone was counted between two and nine times. The chain is built from TRBV6-6 and TRBJ2-5, with 8 bases identical to TRBD1. Germline CDR1 is MNHNY and CDR2 is SVGAGI (reference sequence). The CDR3 runs 12 residues. J was trimmed by 4 bases and V by 5 bases; bases with no gene match: 0. The CDR3 protein is CASSTGGETQYF. The DNA of the CDR3 is TGTGCCAGCAGTACAGGGGGAGAGACCCAGTACTTC.

This clone appeared a single time. The rearrangement uses TRBV30 and TRBJ2-1; TRBD1 agrees at 9 bases. J lost 7 bases, V lost 4 bases, and 5 bases had no gene match. Germline V gene lookup returns CDR1 GTSNPN and CDR2 SVGIG (reference sequence). The CDR3 runs to 13 residues. The CDR3 region has the DNA TGTGCCTGGAATCCGGGACAGGGAAATGAGCAGTTCTTC. Protein: CAWNPGQGNEQFF.

This clone was observed a single time. In DNA, the CDR3 is TGCGCCAGCAGCTTAGGAGGGGATACGCAGTATTTT. Its translation is CASSLGGDTQYF. The chain links TRBV5-1 to TRBJ2-3; D possibly corresponds to TRBD2 (6 bases). This CDR3 comprises 12 residues. The germline gives CDR1 SGHRS, CDR2 YFSETQ. Between the trimmed V and J ends, which lost 2 bases and 6 bases, there was a span of 7 bases.

This sequence joins TRBV5-4 and TRBJ1-2; 9 positions agree with TRBD1. The CDR3 length is 15 residues. Germline CDR1 and CDR2: SGHNT and YYREEE (reference sequence). The ends lost 4 bases at V and 4 bases at J; junction bases unmatched: 8. Written as DNA, the CDR3 is TGTGCCAGCAGCCCGAGCTCGGGACAGGGCTATGGCTACACCTTC. This encodes CASSPSSGQGYGYTF.

The chain couples TRBV5-1 to TRBJ2-7, with D unclear. V was trimmed by 4 bases and J by 7 bases, leaving 9 bases between them. This CDR3 has 11 amino acids. CDR1 is SGHRS and CDR2 is YFSETQ in the germline V gene. CDR3 DNA sequence: TGCGCCAGCAGCCTAGGAAGGGAGCAGTACTTC. It is translated as CASSLGREQYF.

This chain links TRBV18 with TRBJ2-7; D unclear. V lost 3 bases and J lost 3, with 9 bases in between. The CDR3 runs 13 residues. Germline V gene data show CDR1 as KGHSH and CDR2 as LQKENI. CDR3 amino acids: CASSPPSIYEQYF. DNA of the CDR3: TGTGCCAGCTCACCGCCATCAATCTACGAGCAGTACTTC.